One sample yielded the 18 T cell receptor beta chains listed below, sequenced in a study of blood T cell repertoires in COVID-19. This table comes from immunoSEQ multiplex PCR, and its TCRdb copy is limited to in-frame clones, with some not included. The sample has fewer than 250,000 clones, 65% to 80% seen once. The sample was peripheral blood. All receptors derive from a woman aged 45-65 years with acute or convalescent COVID-19.

J is TRBJ2-3 and V is TRBV2, with TRBD2 matching 10 bases. This CDR3 is built from 15 residues. With V trimmed by 5 bases and J by 6 bases, 8 bases remained unmatched. Germline CDR1 reads SNHLY; CDR2 reads FYNNEI. The CDR3 DNA reads as TGTGCCAGCAGTACCGGACTAGCGGCTGGGGATACGCAGTATTTT. Residues: CASSTGLAAGDTQYF.

This clone was seen only a few times. V and J are TRBV28 and TRBJ1-4; D is possibly TRBD1 (6 bases). CDR3 size: 15 residues. Germline V CDR1 and CDR2: MDHEN, SYDVKM. Trimming removed 4 bases at V and 8 bases at J, with 17 bases between. In DNA, the CDR3 is TGTGCCAGCAGTTCCCCGGGCAGGGACATAGAAAAACTGTTTTTT. Translation: CASSSPGRDIEKLFF.

V usage is TRBV2 and J usage is TRBJ1-1; 9 nucleotides agree with TRBD1. J gave up 5 bases and V 8 bases, and 6 bases lay outside the gene matches. This CDR3 has 13 amino acids. The germline V gene encodes CDR1 SNHLY and CDR2 FYNNEI. CDR3 DNA sequence: TGTGCCAGCTCCGGACAGGGGAGGACTGAAGCTTTCTTT. Translation gives CASSGQGRTEAFF.

The chain is built from TRBV6-5 and TRBJ1-4; 9 bases are a match to TRBD1. The CDR3 sequence is 13 residues long. Germline V gene lookup returns CDR1 MNHEY and CDR2 SVGAGI. Unmatched junction bases numbered 3, after V lost 7 bases and J lost 6 bases. CDR3 sequence reads: CASNRDRDEKLFF. CDR3 in DNA: TGTGCCAGCAACCGGGACAGGGATGAAAAACTGTTTTTT.

The chain carries TRBV19 and TRBJ1-1; D perhaps matches TRBD1 (5 bases). This CDR3 has 13 residues. The germline gives CDR1 LNHDA, CDR2 SQIVND (reference sequence). Trimming shortened V by 7 bases and J by 6 bases, and 15 bases separated the two germline ends. The CDR3 DNA reads as TGTGCCAGTACCCCCGGGGGTATTTCTGAAGCTTTCTTT. It encodes CASTPGGISEAFF.

This clone was observed a handful of times. The V call is TRBV28, the J call TRBJ1-1; weak D call: TRBD1 (6 bases). Germline CDR1 and CDR2: MDHEN and SYDVKM. Trimming stripped 6 bases from V and 6 bases from J, with 14 bases between. The CDR3 spans 13 residues. The CDR3 loop reads CASRAQGEAEAFF. The CDR3 nucleotides read TGTGCCAGCAGAGCACAGGGTGAGGCTGAAGCTTTCTTT.

This rearrangement joins TRBV18 to TRBJ2-5, with D maybe TRBD1 (6 bases). This CDR3 is 15 amino acids long. V lost 3 bases to trimming and J lost 1 base, with 12 bases between them. The germline V gene has CDR1 KGHSH and CDR2 LQKENI. This chain's CDR3 is CASSPSTGSQETQYF. CDR3 bases: TGTGCCAGCTCACCTTCGACAGGAAGCCAAGAGACCCAGTACTTC.

J is TRBJ1-2 and V is TRBV3-1 (or the pseudogene TRBV3-2), with TRBD1 identical over 9 bases. Germline CDR1 and CDR2: LGHDT and YNNKEL (reference sequence). The CDR3 is 20 residues long. V lost 2 bases, J lost 2 bases, and 18 bases stayed unmatched. The chain's CDR3 is CASSQLPPRGTGFYNYGYTF. CDR3 DNA sequence: TGTGCCAGCAGCCAATTACCCCCCCGAGGGACAGGGTTCTACAACTATGGCTACACCTTC.

The gene calls are TRBV28 and TRBJ1-2; tentative D call: TRBD1 (5 bases). This CDR3 is 12 amino acids long. The V end lost 11 bases, the J end lost 3 bases, and 13 bases lay between the germline ends. Germline lookup yields CDR1 MDHEN and CDR2 SYDVKM. The CDR3 is CALRGGDYGYTF. DNA for the CDR3: TGTGCCCTCCGGGGGGGGGACTATGGCTACACCTTC.

Only a few counts were recorded for this clone. The chain joins TRBV14 to TRBJ1-2; tentative D call: TRBD1 (6 bases). The CDR3 spans 15 residues. V was trimmed by 3 bases and J by 3 bases, leaving 14 bases between them. Germline V gives CDR1 SGHDN, CDR2 FVKESK. CDR3 residues: CASSQNRVADYGYTF. As DNA, the CDR3 is TGTGCCAGCAGCCAGAACAGGGTTGCGGACTATGGCTACACCTTC.

The CDR3 here is CASSTDAGLTGELFF. The DNA for the CDR3 is TGTGCCAGTAGTACAGACGCAGGACTCACCGGGGAGCTGTTTTTT. The chain carries TRBV19 and TRBJ2-2; the D gene is possibly TRBD2 (5 bases). Germline assignment: CDR1 LNHDA and CDR2 SQIVND (reference sequence). CDR3 length: 15 residues. The V gene lost 4 bases and the J gene lost 4 bases, with 13 bases spanning the gap. Using reference TRBV19 and TRBJ2-2 for the parts outside the CDR3, the full variable domain is DGGITQSPKYLFRKEGQNVTLSCEQNLNHDAMYWYRQDPGQGLRLIYYSQIVNDFQKGDIAEGYSVSREKKESFPLTVTSAQKNPTAFYLCASSTDAGLTGELFFGEGSRLTVL.

The J gene is TRBJ2-4, the V gene TRBV27; no reliable D call. The CDR3 extends over 14 amino acids. The germline V and J ends were trimmed by 1 base and 7 bases, with 11 bases remaining between them. The germline CDR1 and CDR2 sequences are MNHEY and SMNVEV (reference sequence). CDR3 DNA: TGTGCCAGCAGTTTATTCCAGGAAAGGAACATTCAGTACTTC. Protein sequence: CASSLFQERNIQYF.

This clone showed up just a few times. One junction end disagrees with the germline gene, perhaps due to a read error. The V gene is TRBV19, the J gene TRBJ1-5; D may be TRBD1 (6 bases). From germline, CDR1 is LNHDA and CDR2 SQIVND (reference sequence). The CDR3 contains 14 residues. The CDR3 protein is CASRIESGVAPQHF. In nucleotides, the CDR3 is TGTGCCAGTAGAATAGAGTCAGGGGTTGCGCCCCAGCATTTT.

The chain's CDR3 is CATSDTRTGGKETQYF. The CDR3 DNA follows: TGTGCCACCAGTGACACACGGACAGGGGGTAAAGAGACCCAGTACTTC. This chain links TRBV24-1 with TRBJ2-5; 10 bases are a match to TRBD1. The CDR3 is made up of 16 amino acids. In germline, CDR1 is KGHDR, CDR2 SFDVKD. The J segment lost 3 bases and the V segment lost 4 bases, leaving 7 bases of the junction unmatched.

This sequence joins TRBV28 and TRBJ2-1, with 9 bases identical to TRBD2. J was trimmed by 6 bases and V by 8 bases; bases with no gene match: 5. This CDR3 has 13 residues. Looked up from germline, CDR1 is MDHEN and CDR2 is SYDVKM. The CDR3: CASLLSGSNEQFF. CDR3 coding DNA: TGTGCCAGCCTCCTTAGCGGGAGCAATGAGCAGTTCTTC.

This chain joins TRBV10-3 and TRBJ2-7; 9 bases map to TRBD1. J gave up 4 bases and V 6 bases, and 7 bases lay outside the gene matches. The CDR3 has 14 amino acids. Germline CDR1 ENHRY, CDR2 SYGVKD. The chain's CDR3 is CAISVDRGLYEQYF. CDR3 in DNA: TGTGCCATCAGCGTAGACAGGGGGTTGTACGAGCAGTACTTC.

This clone was recorded a few times. The rearrangement joins TRBV28 to TRBJ1-4; D is possibly TRBD1 (5 bases). Germline-derived CDR1 and CDR2 are MDHEN and SYDVKM. The length of the CDR3 is 13 residues. Deletions cut 5 bases from V and 8 bases from J, with 12 bases between. The CDR3 DNA is TGTGCCAGCAGTGTAAGGGGAAGCGAAAAACTGTTTTTT. This encodes CASSVRGSEKLFF.

The rearrangement joins TRBV2 to TRBJ1-6, with TRBD1 matching over 8 bases. There are 14 residues in the CDR3. CDR1 is SNHLY and CDR2 is FYNNEI in the germline V gene. V lost 6 bases, J lost 14 bases, and 12 bases stayed unmatched. CDR3 in DNA: TGTGCCAGCAGGGCTCCGGGACAGGCAGCCACCCTCCACTTT. Residues: CASRAPGQAATLHF.